These 16 T cell receptor beta chains were all obtained from the same sample, sequenced in a study of T cell repertoires in cytomegalovirus infection. From the reads, TCRdb called clonotypes with MiXCR, one entry per CDR3 protein. The sample lists fewer than 550,000 distinct CDR3 sequences, roughly 30% occurring once. The sample consisted of PBMCs. The receptors shown here come from a human donor in good health (CMV status not recorded). Some clones in this sample may be carry-over from other donors' samples.

The chain carries TRBV9 and TRBJ2-3; 9 bases align to TRBD1. The CDR3 consists of 16 residues. V lost 4 bases, J lost 4 bases, and 10 bases stayed unmatched. In germline, CDR1 is SGDLS, CDR2 YYNGEE. The CDR3 bases are TGTGCCAGCAGCAGCCCGGACAGGGGCTACCCAGATACGCAGTATTTT. It codes for CASSSPDRGYPDTQYF.

This clonotype was counted many times. The chain links TRBV6-1 to TRBJ2-3; D is possibly TRBD2 (6 bases). Germline V lookup: CDR1 MNHNS, CDR2 SASEGT. CDR3 length equals 13 residues. V was clipped by 7 bases and J by 4 bases, with 12 bases between them. The CDR3 nucleotides read TGTGCCAGCAAGGCGGGGACCGCAGATACGCAGTATTTT. Its translation: CASKAGTADTQYF.

This clonotype was seen more than once but under ten times. The chain links TRBV4-3 to TRBJ1-4; no clear D. This CDR3 has 16 amino acids. Germline assignment: CDR1 LGHNA and CDR2 YSLEER. V lost 0 bases, J lost 8 bases, and 16 bases lay in between. The CDR3 DNA reads as TGCGCCAGCAGCCAAGAGATGGGTGCGGTTGAAGAAAAACTGTTTTTT. This gives the protein CASSQEMGAVEEKLFF.

This clonotype was seen many times. The V and J genes are TRBV7-2 and TRBJ2-3, with 13 bases fitting TRBD2. The CDR3 has 20 amino acids. Germline V gene lookup returns CDR1 SGHTA and CDR2 FQGNSA. Germline trimming cut 4 bases from V and 0 bases from J; bases unmatched to any gene: 13. The CDR3 is CASSSRKKTSGGASTDTQYF. The CDR3 DNA is TGTGCCAGCAGCTCCCGAAAGAAAACTAGCGGGGGGGCCAGCACAGATACGCAGTATTTT.

This clonotype was picked up a small number of times. The rearrangement joins TRBV28 to TRBJ1-4, with D maybe TRBD1 (5 bases). The V end was cut by 4 bases, the J end by 5 bases, with 11 bases between. The CDR3 length is 14 residues. Germline-derived CDR1 and CDR2 are MDHEN and SYDVKM. The CDR3 bases are TGTGCCAGCAGTTCCGGGACGGTGAATGAAAAACTGTTTTTT. Residues: CASSSGTVNEKLFF. The full variable domain, with the rest looked up from reference TRBV28 and TRBJ1-4, is DVKVTQSSRYLVKRTGEKVFLECVQDMDHENMFWYRQDPGLGLRLIYFSYDVKMKEKGDIPEGYSVSREKKERFSLILESASTNQTSMYLCASSSGTVNEKLFFGSGTQLSVL.

The chain couples TRBV25-1 to TRBJ2-2; D might be TRBD1 (5 bases). Trimming cost V 7 bases and J 4 bases, with 10 bases left between them. The germline V gene has CDR1 MGHDK and CDR2 SYGVNS. The CDR3 is 13 residues long. The CDR3 reads CASIGAATGELFF. CDR3 DNA: TGTGCCAGCATTGGGGCTGCCACCGGGGAGCTGTTTTTT.

The rearrangement links TRBV20-1 to TRBJ1-2; no firm D call. CDR3 length: 14 amino acids. Trimming pared 4 bases from V and 4 bases from J, leaving 16 bases between. Germline assignment: CDR1 DFQATT and CDR2 SNEGSKA (reference sequence). CDR3 region: CSAIPPTEGYGYTF. CDR3 bases: TGCAGTGCTATTCCCCCTACCGAGGGCTATGGCTACACCTTC.

J is TRBJ1-2 and V is TRBV7-9; D gene uncertain. CDR3 length equals 14 residues. Trimming removed 5 bases at V and 0 bases at J, with 10 bases between. Germline CDR1 is SEHNR and CDR2 is FQNEAQ (reference sequence). CDR3: CASSLERANYGYTF. CDR3 bases: TGTGCCAGCAGCCTCGAGCGGGCTAACTATGGCTACACCTTC. Complete variable domain (other parts from reference TRBV7-9 and TRBJ1-2): DTGVSQNPRHKITKRGQNVTFRCDPISEHNRLYWYRQTLGQGPEFLTYFQNEAQLEKSRLLSDRFSAERPKGSFSTLEIQRTEQGDSAMYLCASSLERANYGYTFGSGTRLTVV.

As regards this clonotype: A much larger clonotype is one base distant, so this may be a read error. This chain uses TRBV5-4 with TRBJ1-1; the D gene is possibly TRBD1 (6 bases). CDR1 SGHNT and CDR2 YYREEE come from the germline V gene (reference sequence). The CDR3 has 14 residues. The ends were cut back, 0 bases at V and 11 bases at J, with 17 bases in the middle. CDR3: CASSLEFRGAEAFF. The CDR3 DNA reads TGTGCCAGCAGCTTGGAATTCCGGGGGGCGGAGGCTTTCTTT.

This clonotype was detected a few times. V is TRBV6-5 and J is TRBJ2-3, with D possibly being TRBD2 (6 bases). The germline CDR1 and CDR2 sequences are MNHEY and SVGAGI. Between the trimmed V and J ends, which lost 0 bases and 2 bases, there was a span of 12 bases. This CDR3 is built from 16 residues. CDR3 nucleotides: TGTGCCAGCAGTTACTCGAGGAAGGGACTCACAGATACGCAGTATTTT. Amino acids: CASSYSRKGLTDTQYF.

This clonotype came up a few times. The rearrangement links TRBV20-1 to TRBJ2-2; D is unresolved. Trimming cost V 0 bases and J 8 bases, with 10 bases left between them. Germline CDR1 is DFQATT and CDR2 is SNEGSKA (reference sequence). CDR3 size: 13 residues. The CDR3 here is CSARDPSLGELFF. The CDR3 coding sequence is TGCAGTGCTAGAGATCCTAGTTTAGGGGAGCTGTTTTTT.

This clonotype was recorded many times. The gene calls are TRBV11-1 and TRBJ2-1; D may be TRBD1 or TRBD2 (5 bases each). The CDR3 has 16 residues. V was shortened by 3 bases and J by 7 bases, with 19 bases between the two germline ends. CDR1 and CDR2 from the germline V gene are SGHAT and FQDESV (reference sequence). The CDR3 protein is CASSFTLVRGNNEQFF. The CDR3 region has the DNA TGTGCCAGCAGCTTCACGCTGGTGAGGGGAAATAATGAGCAGTTCTTC.

The rearrangement links TRBV2 to TRBJ1-2; D remains ambiguous. The CDR3 is 13 amino acids. The V end was cut by 8 bases, the J end by 4 bases, with 14 bases between. Germline V gene data show CDR1 as SNHLY and CDR2 as FYNNEI. CDR3 region: CASSEGVSYGYTF. CDR3 DNA sequence: TGTGCCAGCTCAGAAGGTGTGAGCTATGGCTACACCTTC.

This rearrangement joins TRBV10-1 to TRBJ2-3; D is perhaps TRBD1 (5 bases). Between the trimmed V and J ends, which lost 4 bases and 3 bases, there was a span of 8 bases. CDR3 length: 13 residues. Germline V gene lookup returns CDR1 WNHNN and CDR2 SYGVQD (reference sequence). The CDR3 reads CASSGQRTDTQYF. CDR3 coding DNA: TGCGCCAGCAGTGGACAGAGAACAGATACGCAGTATTTT.

This clonotype showed up many times. The rearrangement links TRBV27 to TRBJ2-3; maybe TRBD1 (5 bases). Trimming shortened V by 5 bases and J by 6 bases, and 9 bases separated the two germline ends. Germline V lookup: CDR1 MNHEY, CDR2 SMNVEV (reference sequence). The CDR3 is made up of 12 amino acids. Here the CDR3 reads CASSPPGDTQYF. The CDR3, as DNA: TGTGCCAGCAGTCCCCCAGGGGATACGCAGTATTTT.

The CDR3 is CASSQVGLGEQYF. The DNA for the CDR3 is TGCGCCAGCAGCCAAGTGGGATTGGGGGAGCAGTACTTC. The genes are TRBV4-1 and TRBJ2-7, with D hard to call. The CDR3 is made up of 13 amino acids. Trimming took 1 base from V and 7 from J, leaving 11 bases between them. CDR1 and CDR2 from the germline V gene are MGHRA and YSYEKL.